The rows below give T cell receptor beta chains drawn from one sample of a study of radiation and T cells in renal cell carcinoma. TCRdb keeps only in-frame clones here, not all; method: immunoSEQ multiplex PCR. The data hold 40,000 to 50,000 clones, with about 80% observed a single time. This material consisted of blood, taken from a patient whose treatment included radiotherapy and nephrectomy. These receptors were obtained from a woman in her 70s with renal cell carcinoma. CDR3s include the opening cysteine and the closing phenylalanine or tryptophan. The order of the fields is clone size, D gene, J gene, V gene, CDR3 protein. D genes are given only for firm matches. Part of the rows lack a size; the others show once, few, many or a class for expanded clones.

abundance: -; d_gene: -; j_gene: TRBJ1-6; v_gene: TRBV25-1; CDR3aa: CASGQHNSPLHF
abundance: -; d_gene: TRBD2; j_gene: TRBJ2-3; v_gene: TRBV19; CDR3aa: CASSPRRTSGGDTQYF
abundance: -; d_gene: TRBD1; j_gene: TRBJ2-7; v_gene: TRBV18; CDR3aa: CASSPAGGWNEQYF
abundance: -; d_gene: -; j_gene: TRBJ2-1; v_gene: TRBV2; CDR3aa: CASSGPAASYNEQFF
abundance: -; d_gene: -; j_gene: TRBJ2-7; v_gene: TRBV4-2; CDR3aa: CASSQVGGLSEQYF
abundance: -; d_gene: TRBD2; j_gene: TRBJ2-7; v_gene: TRBV4-3; CDR3aa: CASSQATSGSNEQYF
abundance: -; d_gene: TRBD2; j_gene: TRBJ2-7; v_gene: TRBV27; CDR3aa: CASSGGSGYEQYF
abundance: -; d_gene: -; j_gene: TRBJ2-7; v_gene: TRBV27; CDR3aa: CASRLTGTHSYEQYF
abundance: -; d_gene: -; j_gene: TRBJ1-1; v_gene: TRBV6-6; CDR3aa: CASSETGFSKAFF
abundance: once; d_gene: TRBD1; j_gene: TRBJ1-2; v_gene: TRBV5-6; CDR3aa: CASSRPYRGRF
abundance: medium-sized; d_gene: -; j_gene: TRBJ2-2; v_gene: TRBV27; CDR3aa: CASSPLETGELFF
abundance: -; d_gene: TRBD1; j_gene: TRBJ1-1; v_gene: TRBV7-6; CDR3aa: CASSLTGTDTEAFF
abundance: -; d_gene: TRBD1; j_gene: TRBJ2-3; v_gene: TRBV9; CDR3aa: CASSVGTGLTDTQYF
abundance: -; d_gene: -; j_gene: TRBJ1-1; v_gene: TRBV9; CDR3aa: CASSPHSGNTEAFF
abundance: -; d_gene: TRBD2; j_gene: TRBJ2-1; v_gene: TRBV19; CDR3aa: CASTAKTSAYNEQFF
abundance: once; d_gene: TRBD1; j_gene: TRBJ1-5; v_gene: TRBV4-1; CDR3aa: CASSPSPLGTGTNQPQHF
abundance: few; d_gene: -; j_gene: TRBJ2-2; v_gene: TRBV4-2; CDR3aa: CASSQGRGAGTGELFF
abundance: -; d_gene: TRBD2; j_gene: TRBJ2-3; v_gene: TRBV28; CDR3aa: CASSPGGAAGTDTQYF
abundance: once; d_gene: -; j_gene: TRBJ1-2; v_gene: TRBV6-1; CDR3aa: CASSDYMSLGYTF
abundance: -; d_gene: TRBD1; j_gene: TRBJ2-1; v_gene: TRBV2; CDR3aa: CASSEDRVASEQFF
abundance: -; d_gene: TRBD2; j_gene: TRBJ2-3; v_gene: TRBV5-1; CDR3aa: CASSGRGLAGGSTDTQYF
abundance: few; d_gene: TRBD1; j_gene: TRBJ2-5; v_gene: TRBV10-3; CDR3aa: CAISDQLQTGGARALTQYF
abundance: -; d_gene: TRBD1; j_gene: TRBJ1-6; v_gene: TRBV7-3; CDR3aa: CASSTGTGPNSPLHF
abundance: few; d_gene: -; j_gene: TRBJ2-3; v_gene: TRBV5-1; CDR3aa: CASRAEPTDTQYF
abundance: once; d_gene: -; j_gene: TRBJ2-7; v_gene: TRBV11-2; CDR3aa: CASSPTSLRPYEQYF
abundance: few; d_gene: -; j_gene: TRBJ1-2; v_gene: TRBV19; CDR3aa: CASSRGGSRGYGYTF
abundance: -; d_gene: TRBD1; j_gene: TRBJ1-2; v_gene: TRBV7-9; CDR3aa: CASSPAAGGNYGYTF
abundance: -; d_gene: TRBD1; j_gene: TRBJ1-5; v_gene: TRBV27; CDR3aa: CASSYRDRDQPQHF
abundance: -; d_gene: TRBD1; j_gene: TRBJ2-2; v_gene: TRBV18; CDR3aa: CASSRDRVTGELFF
abundance: -; d_gene: -; j_gene: TRBJ1-5; v_gene: TRBV6-5; CDR3aa: CASSYRAGFQPQHF
abundance: -; d_gene: -; j_gene: TRBJ1-5; v_gene: TRBV9; CDR3aa: CASSVGAGPNQPQHF
abundance: -; d_gene: TRBD1; j_gene: TRBJ2-1; v_gene: TRBV9; CDR3aa: CASSVGGQLYNEQFF
abundance: -; d_gene: -; j_gene: TRBJ2-5; v_gene: TRBV19; CDR3aa: CASSILGRSTQETQYF
abundance: -; d_gene: TRBD2; j_gene: TRBJ2-7; v_gene: TRBV5-1; CDR3aa: CASSLQTSGYEQYF
abundance: -; d_gene: -; j_gene: TRBJ1-3; v_gene: TRBV7-9; CDR3aa: CASNRGLGFSSGNTIYF
abundance: -; d_gene: -; j_gene: TRBJ2-3; v_gene: TRBV29-1; CDR3aa: CSGGGPDTQYF
abundance: few; d_gene: TRBD1; j_gene: TRBJ1-1; v_gene: TRBV6-5; CDR3aa: CASSYGRQGGTEAFF
abundance: few; d_gene: -; j_gene: TRBJ1-2; v_gene: TRBV6-5; CDR3aa: CASRNEGDYGYTF
abundance: few; d_gene: -; j_gene: TRBJ2-3; v_gene: TRBV20-1; CDR3aa: CSARDLSTQYF
abundance: few; d_gene: TRBD1; j_gene: TRBJ1-2; v_gene: TRBV6-5; CDR3aa: CASSWTGDIYGYTF
abundance: -; d_gene: -; j_gene: TRBJ1-1; v_gene: TRBV30; CDR3aa: CAWSVRRVTEAFF